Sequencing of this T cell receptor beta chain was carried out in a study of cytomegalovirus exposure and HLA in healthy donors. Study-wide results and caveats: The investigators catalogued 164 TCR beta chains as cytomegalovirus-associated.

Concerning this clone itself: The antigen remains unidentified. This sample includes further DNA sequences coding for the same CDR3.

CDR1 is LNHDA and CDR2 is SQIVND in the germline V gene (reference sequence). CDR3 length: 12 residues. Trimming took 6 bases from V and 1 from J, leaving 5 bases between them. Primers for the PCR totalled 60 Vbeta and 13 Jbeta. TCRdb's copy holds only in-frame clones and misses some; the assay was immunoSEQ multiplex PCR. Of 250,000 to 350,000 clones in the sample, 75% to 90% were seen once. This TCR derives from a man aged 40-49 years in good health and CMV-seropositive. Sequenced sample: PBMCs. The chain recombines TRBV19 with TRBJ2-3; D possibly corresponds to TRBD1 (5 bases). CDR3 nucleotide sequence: TGTGCCAGTAGCAGGGGCACAGATACGCAGTATTTT. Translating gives CASSRGTDTQYF.